This TCR beta chain originates from a study of blood T cells in healthy people across ages. Study-wide background: Template switching recovered approximately one barcoded beta molecule for every two T cells. Study-level findings and limits: Diversity of TCR beta per million T cells declined in a roughly linear way with age.

A note on this clonotype: Its antigen is undetermined.

Trimming took 6 bases from V and 0 from J, leaving 18 bases between them. CDR1 and CDR2 from the germline V gene are DFQATT and SNEGSKA (reference sequence). This CDR3 region has 15 residues. A second about 7 to 11 cycle PCR used barcoded and J-beta primers. All cDNA molecules were each tagged by a template-switch adaptor with 12 random nucleotides. In TCRdb, the 5' RACE reads were re-called with MiXCR into one record per CDR3 protein. The sample has 700,000 or so distinct CDR3 sequences; roughly 41% are singletons. Sequenced input: blood. The chain joins TRBV20-1 to TRBJ2-7; D may match TRBD1 or TRBD2 (5 bases each). The sequence came from an elderly man in good health. The CDR3 loop reads CSAEGPTQFSYEQYF. CDR3 nucleotide sequence: TGCAGTGCCGAGGGGCCAACACAATTCTCCTACGAGCAGTACTTC.